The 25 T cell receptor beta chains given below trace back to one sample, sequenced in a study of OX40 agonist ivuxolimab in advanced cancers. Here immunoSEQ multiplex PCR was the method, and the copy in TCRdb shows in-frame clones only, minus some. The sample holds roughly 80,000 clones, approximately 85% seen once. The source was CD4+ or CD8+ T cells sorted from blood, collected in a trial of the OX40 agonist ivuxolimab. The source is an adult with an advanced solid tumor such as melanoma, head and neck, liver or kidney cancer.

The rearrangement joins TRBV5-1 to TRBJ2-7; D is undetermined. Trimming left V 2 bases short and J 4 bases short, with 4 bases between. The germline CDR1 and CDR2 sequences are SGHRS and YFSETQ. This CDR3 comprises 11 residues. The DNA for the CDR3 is TGCGCCAGCAGCTTTGGGTACGAGCAGTACTTC. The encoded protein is CASSFGYEQYF.

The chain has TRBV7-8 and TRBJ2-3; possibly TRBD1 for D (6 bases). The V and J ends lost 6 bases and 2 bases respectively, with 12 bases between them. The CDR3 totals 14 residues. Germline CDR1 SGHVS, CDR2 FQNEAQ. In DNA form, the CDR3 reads TGTGCCAGCAGTTACAGGGCACTCACAGATACGCAGTATTTT. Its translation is CASSYRALTDTQYF.

The CDR3 spells CARSDSDRDYEQYF. The DNA of the CDR3 is TGTGCCAGAAGCGACTCGGACAGGGACTACGAGCAGTACTTC. The V call is TRBV5-3, the J call TRBJ2-7; TRBD1 matches 8 bases. TRBV5-3 falls under the ORF class, with uncertain function. The length of the CDR3 is 14 residues. After removal of 4 bases from V and 3 bases from J, the junction contained 6 bases not matched to a gene.

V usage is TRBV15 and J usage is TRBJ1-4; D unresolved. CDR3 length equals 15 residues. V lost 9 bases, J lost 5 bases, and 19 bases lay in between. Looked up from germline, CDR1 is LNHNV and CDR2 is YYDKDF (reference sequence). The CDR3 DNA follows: TGTGCCACTGACGTGGGTGGGCGGAGGAATGAAAAACTGTTTTTT. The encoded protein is CATDVGGRRNEKLFF.

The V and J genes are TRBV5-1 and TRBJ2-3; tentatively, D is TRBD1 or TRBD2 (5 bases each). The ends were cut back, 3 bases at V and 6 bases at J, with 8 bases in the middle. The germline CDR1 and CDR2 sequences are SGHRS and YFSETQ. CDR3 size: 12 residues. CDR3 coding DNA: TGCGCCAGCAGCTACGAGGGGGATACGCAGTATTTT. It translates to CASSYEGDTQYF.

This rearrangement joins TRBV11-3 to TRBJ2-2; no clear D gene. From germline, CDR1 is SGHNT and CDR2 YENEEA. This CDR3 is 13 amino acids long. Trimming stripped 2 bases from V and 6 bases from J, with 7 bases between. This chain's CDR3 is CASSLYRAGELFF. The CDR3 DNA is TGTGCCAGCAGCTTATATCGAGCCGGGGAGCTGTTTTTT.

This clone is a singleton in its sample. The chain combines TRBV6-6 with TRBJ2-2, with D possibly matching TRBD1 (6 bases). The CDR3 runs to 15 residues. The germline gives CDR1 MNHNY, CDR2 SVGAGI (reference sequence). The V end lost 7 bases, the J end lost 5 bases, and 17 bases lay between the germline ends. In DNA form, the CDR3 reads TGTGCCAGCAAATTGATGGGACAACTTACCGGGGAGCTGTTTTTT. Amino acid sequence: CASKLMGQLTGELFF.

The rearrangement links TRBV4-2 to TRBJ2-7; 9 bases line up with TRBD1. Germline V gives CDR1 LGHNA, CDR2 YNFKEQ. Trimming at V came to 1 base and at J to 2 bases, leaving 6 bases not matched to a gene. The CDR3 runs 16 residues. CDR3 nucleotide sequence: TGTGCCAGCAGCCAAGGCACAGGGGGCAGGGCCTACGAGCAGTACTTC. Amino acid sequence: CASSQGTGGRAYEQYF.

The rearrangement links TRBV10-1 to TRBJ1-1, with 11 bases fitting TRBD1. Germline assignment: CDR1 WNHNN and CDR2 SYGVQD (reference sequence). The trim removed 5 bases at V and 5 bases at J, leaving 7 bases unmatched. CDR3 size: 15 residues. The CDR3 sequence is CASSSRTGGETEAFF. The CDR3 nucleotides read TGCGCCAGCAGTAGCCGGACAGGGGGCGAAACTGAAGCTTTCTTT.

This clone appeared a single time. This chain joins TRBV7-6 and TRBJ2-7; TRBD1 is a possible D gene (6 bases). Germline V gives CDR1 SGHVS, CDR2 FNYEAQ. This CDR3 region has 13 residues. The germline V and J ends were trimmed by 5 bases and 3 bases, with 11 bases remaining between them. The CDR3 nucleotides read TGTGCCAGCAGCGATGGACAGAGCTACGAGCAGTACTTC. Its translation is CASSDGQSYEQYF.

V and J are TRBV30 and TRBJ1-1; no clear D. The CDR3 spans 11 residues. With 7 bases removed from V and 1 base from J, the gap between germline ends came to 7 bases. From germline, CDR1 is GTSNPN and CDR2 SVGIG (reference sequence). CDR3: CASTANTEAFF. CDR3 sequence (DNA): TGTGCCTCGACGGCGAACACTGAAGCTTTCTTT.

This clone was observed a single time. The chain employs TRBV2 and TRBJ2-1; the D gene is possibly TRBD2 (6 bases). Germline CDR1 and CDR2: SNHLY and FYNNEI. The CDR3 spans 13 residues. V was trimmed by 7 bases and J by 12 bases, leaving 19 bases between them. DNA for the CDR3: TGTGCCAGCACGGGGGACGTACTCCTAGGGCAGTTCTTC. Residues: CASTGDVLLGQFF.

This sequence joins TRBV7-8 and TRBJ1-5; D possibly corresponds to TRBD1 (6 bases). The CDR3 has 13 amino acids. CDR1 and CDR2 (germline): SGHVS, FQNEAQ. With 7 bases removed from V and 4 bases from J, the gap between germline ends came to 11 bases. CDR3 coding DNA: TGTGCCAGCACCATACAGGGTAATCAGCCCCAGCATTTT. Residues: CASTIQGNQPQHF.

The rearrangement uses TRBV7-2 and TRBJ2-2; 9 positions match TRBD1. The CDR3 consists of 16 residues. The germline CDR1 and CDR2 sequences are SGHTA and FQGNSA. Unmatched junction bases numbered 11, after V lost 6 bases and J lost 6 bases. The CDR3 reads CASRQTGTGFSGELFF. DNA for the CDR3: TGTGCCAGCAGACAGACCGGGACAGGGTTTTCCGGGGAGCTGTTTTTT.

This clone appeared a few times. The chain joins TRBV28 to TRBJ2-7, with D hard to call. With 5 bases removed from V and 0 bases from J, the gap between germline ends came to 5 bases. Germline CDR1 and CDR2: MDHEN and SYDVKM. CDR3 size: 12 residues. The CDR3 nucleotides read TGTGCCAGCAGTGCCACCTCCTACGAGCAGTACTTC. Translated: CASSATSYEQYF.

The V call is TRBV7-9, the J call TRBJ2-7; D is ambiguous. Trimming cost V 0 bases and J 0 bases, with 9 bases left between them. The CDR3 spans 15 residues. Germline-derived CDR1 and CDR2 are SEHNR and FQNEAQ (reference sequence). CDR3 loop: CASSLAGTPSYEQYF. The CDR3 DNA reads TGTGCCAGCAGCTTAGCGGGAACACCCTCCTACGAGCAGTACTTC. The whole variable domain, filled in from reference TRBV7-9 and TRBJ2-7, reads DTGVSQNPRHKITKRGQNVTFRCDPISEHNRLYWYRQTLGQGPEFLTYFQNEAQLEKSRLLSDRFSAERPKGSFSTLEIQRTEQGDSAMYLCASSLAGTPSYEQYFGPGTRLTVT.

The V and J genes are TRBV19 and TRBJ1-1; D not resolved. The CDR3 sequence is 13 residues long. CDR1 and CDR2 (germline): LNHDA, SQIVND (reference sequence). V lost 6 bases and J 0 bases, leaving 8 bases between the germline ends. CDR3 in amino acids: CASRGRVNTEAFF. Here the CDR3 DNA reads TGTGCCAGTAGAGGGAGGGTGAACACTGAAGCTTTCTTT.

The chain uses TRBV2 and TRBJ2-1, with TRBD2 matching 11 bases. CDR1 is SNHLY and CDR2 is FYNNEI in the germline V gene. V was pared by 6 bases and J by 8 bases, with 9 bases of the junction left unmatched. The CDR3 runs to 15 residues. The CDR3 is CASRLHSGRADEQFF. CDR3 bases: TGTGCCAGCAGACTCCATAGCGGGAGGGCCGATGAGCAGTTCTTC.

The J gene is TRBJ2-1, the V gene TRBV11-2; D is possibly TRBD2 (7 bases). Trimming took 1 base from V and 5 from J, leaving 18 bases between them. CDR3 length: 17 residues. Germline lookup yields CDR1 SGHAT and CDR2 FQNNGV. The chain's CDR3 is CASSLAPGRGADNEQFF. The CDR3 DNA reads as TGTGCCAGCAGCTTAGCCCCCGGACGGGGGGCCGACAATGAGCAGTTCTTC.

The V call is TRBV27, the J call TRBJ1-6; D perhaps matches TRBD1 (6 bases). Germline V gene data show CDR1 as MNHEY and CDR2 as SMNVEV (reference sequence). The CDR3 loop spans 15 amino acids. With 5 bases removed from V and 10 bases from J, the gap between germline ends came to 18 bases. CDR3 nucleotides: TGTGCCAGCAGTCCCCCGGGGTGGGGGCGGTCACCCCTCCACTTT. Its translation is CASSPPGWGRSPLHF.

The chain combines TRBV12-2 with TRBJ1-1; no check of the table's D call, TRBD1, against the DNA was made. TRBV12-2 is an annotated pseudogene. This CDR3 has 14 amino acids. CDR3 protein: CASRNRTGEVEAFF. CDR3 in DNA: TGTGCAAGTCGCAATAGGACAGGGGAGGTTGAAGCTTTCTTT.

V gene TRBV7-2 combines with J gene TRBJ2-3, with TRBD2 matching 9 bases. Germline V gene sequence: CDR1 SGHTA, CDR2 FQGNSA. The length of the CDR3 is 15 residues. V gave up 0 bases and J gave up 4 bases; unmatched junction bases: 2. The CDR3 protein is CASSLARGGADTQYF. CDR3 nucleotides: TGTGCCAGCAGCTTAGCTCGCGGGGGGGCAGATACGCAGTATTTT.

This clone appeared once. CDR3 in DNA: TGTGCCAGCAGCTTAGAAGGAGCCCTGGTGTTGACTGAAGCTTTCTTT. It encodes CASSLEGALVLTEAFF. The genes are TRBV7-8 and TRBJ1-1; D gene unclear. Germline CDR1 is SGHVS and CDR2 is FQNEAQ. V was shortened by 1 base and J by 5 bases, with 17 bases between the two germline ends. This CDR3 has 16 residues.

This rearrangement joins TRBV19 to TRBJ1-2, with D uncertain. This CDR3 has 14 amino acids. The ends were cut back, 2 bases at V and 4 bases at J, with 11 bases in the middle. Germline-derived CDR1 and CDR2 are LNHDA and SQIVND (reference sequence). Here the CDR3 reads CASSIRGRGYGYTF. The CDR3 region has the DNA TGTGCCAGTAGTATACGAGGGAGAGGCTATGGCTACACCTTC.

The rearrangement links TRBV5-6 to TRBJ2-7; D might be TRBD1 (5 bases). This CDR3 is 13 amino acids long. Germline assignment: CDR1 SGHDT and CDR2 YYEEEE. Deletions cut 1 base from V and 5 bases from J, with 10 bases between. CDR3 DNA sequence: TGTGCCAGCAGCTTGCAGGGTCCCAACGAGCAGTACTTC. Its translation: CASSLQGPNEQYF.